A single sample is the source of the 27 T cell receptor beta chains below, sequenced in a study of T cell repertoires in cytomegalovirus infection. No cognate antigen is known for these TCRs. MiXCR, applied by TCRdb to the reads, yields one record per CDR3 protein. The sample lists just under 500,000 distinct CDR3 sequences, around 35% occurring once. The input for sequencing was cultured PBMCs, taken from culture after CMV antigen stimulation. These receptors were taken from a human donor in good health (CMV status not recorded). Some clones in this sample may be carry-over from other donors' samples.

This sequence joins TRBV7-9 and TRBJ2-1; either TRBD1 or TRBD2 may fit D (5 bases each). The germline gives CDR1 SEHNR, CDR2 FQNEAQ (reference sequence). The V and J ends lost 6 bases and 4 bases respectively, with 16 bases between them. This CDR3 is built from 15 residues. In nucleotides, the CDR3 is TGTGCCAGCAGTAACGGGGACCTAGCATACAATGAGCAGTTCTTC. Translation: CASSNGDLAYNEQFF.

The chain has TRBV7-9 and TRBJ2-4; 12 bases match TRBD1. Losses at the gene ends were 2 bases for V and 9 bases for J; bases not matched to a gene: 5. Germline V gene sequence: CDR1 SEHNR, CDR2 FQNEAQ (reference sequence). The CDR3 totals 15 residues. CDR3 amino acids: CASSLSGTGGVIQYF. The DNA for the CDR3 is TGTGCCAGCAGCTTATCCGGGACAGGGGGCGTCATTCAGTACTTC.

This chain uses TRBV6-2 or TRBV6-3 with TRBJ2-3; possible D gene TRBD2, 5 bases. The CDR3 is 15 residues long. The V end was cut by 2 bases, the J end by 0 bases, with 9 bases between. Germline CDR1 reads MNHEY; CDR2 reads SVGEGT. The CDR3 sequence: CASSYGETSTDTQYF. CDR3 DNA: TGTGCCAGCAGTTACGGGGAGACTAGCACAGATACGCAGTATTTT.

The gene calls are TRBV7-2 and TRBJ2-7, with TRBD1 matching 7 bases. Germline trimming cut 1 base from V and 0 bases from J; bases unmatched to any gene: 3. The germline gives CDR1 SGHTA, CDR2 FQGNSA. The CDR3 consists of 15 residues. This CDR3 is CASSLVGDSSYEQYV. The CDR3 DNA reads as TGTGCCAGCAGCTTAGTAGGGGACAGCTCCTACGAGCAGTACGTC.

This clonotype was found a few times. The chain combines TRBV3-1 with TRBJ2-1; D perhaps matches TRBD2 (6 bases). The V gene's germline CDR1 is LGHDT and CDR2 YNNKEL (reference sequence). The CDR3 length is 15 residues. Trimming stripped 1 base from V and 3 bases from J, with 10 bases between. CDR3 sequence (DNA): TGTGCCAGCAGCCAAGCACCGGGAGTCTACAATGAGCAGTTCTTC. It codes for CASSQAPGVYNEQFF.

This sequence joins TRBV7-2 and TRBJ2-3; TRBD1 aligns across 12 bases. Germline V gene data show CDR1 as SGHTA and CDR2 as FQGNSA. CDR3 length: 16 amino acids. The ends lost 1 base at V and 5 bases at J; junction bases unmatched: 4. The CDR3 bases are TGTGCCAGCAGCTTAGGGGACAGGGGGCAGGTAGATACGCAGTATTTT. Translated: CASSLGDRGQVDTQYF.

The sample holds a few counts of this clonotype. CDR3 DNA: TGTGCCAGCAGCCGGGATGACTATGGCTACACCTTC. Translation gives CASSRDDYGYTF. This chain uses TRBV7-9 with TRBJ1-2; no definite D call. V was pared by 5 bases and J by 3 bases, with 7 bases between. This CDR3 is built from 12 residues. Germline-derived CDR1 and CDR2 are SEHNR and FQNEAQ (reference sequence).

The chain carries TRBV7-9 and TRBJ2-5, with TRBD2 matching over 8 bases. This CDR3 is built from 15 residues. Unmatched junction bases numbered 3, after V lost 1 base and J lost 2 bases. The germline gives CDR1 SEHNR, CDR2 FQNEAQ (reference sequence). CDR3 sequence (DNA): TGTGCCAGCAGCTTAGAGCGGGGGCGTCAAGAGACCCAGTACTTC. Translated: CASSLERGRQETQYF.

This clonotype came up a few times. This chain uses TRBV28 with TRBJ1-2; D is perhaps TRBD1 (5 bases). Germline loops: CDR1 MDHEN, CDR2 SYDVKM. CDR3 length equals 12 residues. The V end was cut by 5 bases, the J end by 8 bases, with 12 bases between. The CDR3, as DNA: TGTGCCAGCAGTACCGCAGGGCTGGGCTACACCTTC. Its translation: CASSTAGLGYTF.

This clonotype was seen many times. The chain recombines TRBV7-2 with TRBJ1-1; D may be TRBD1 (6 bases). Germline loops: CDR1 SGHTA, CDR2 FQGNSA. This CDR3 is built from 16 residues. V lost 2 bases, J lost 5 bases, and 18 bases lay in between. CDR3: CASSLQPQGLGTEAFF. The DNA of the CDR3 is TGTGCCAGCAGCTTACAACCTCAGGGGCTAGGGACTGAAGCTTTCTTT.

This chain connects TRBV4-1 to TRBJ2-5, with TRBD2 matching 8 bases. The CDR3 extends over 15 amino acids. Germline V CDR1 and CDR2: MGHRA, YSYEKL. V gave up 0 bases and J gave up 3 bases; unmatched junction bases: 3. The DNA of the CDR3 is TGCGCCAGCAGCCAAGATGGGACTAGGGAAGAGACCCAGTACTTC. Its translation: CASSQDGTREETQYF.

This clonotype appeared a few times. The CDR3 here is CASSFRQGDEQYV. As DNA, the CDR3 is TGTGCCAGCAGCTTCAGACAGGGCGACGAGCAGTACGTC. The chain carries TRBV7-2 and TRBJ2-7; 7 nucleotides agree with TRBD1. The CDR3 is 13 amino acids. From germline, CDR1 is SGHTA and CDR2 FQGNSA. J was trimmed by 5 bases and V by 3 bases; bases with no gene match: 4.

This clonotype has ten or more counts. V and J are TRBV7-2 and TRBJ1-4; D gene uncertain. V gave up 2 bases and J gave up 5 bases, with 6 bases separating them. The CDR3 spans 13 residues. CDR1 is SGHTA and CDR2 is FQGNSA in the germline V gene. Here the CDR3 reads CASSLQENEKLFF. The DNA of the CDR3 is TGTGCCAGCAGCTTACAGGAGAATGAAAAACTGTTTTTT.

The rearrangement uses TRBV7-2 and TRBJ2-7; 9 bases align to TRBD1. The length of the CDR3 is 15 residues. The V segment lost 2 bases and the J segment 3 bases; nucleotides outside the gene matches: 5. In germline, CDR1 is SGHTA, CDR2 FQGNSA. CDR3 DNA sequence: TGTGCCAGCAGCTTATTCACGGGACAGGGCTACGAGCAGTACTTC. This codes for CASSLFTGQGYEQYF.

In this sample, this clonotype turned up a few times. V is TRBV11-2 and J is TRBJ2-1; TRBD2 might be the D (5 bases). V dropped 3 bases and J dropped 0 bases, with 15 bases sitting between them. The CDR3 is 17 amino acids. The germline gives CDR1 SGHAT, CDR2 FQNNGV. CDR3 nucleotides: TGTGCCAGCAGCTTCGAACCGGCTAGCAGCTCCTACAATGAGCAGTTCTTC. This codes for CASSFEPASSSYNEQFF.

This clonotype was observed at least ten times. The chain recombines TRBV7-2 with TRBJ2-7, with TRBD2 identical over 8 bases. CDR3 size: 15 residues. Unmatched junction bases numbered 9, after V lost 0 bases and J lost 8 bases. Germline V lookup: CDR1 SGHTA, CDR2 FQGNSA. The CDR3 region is CASSLAGGAGVQQYF. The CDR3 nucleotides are TGTGCCAGCAGCTTAGCGGGGGGAGCGGGAGTTCAGCAGTACTTC.

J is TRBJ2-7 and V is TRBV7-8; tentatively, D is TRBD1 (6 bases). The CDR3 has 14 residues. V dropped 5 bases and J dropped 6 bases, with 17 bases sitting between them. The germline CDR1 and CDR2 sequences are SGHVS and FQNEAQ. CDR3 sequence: CASSPIPKTGEQYF. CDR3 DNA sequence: TGTGCCAGCAGCCCCATCCCCAAGACAGGCGAGCAGTACTTC.

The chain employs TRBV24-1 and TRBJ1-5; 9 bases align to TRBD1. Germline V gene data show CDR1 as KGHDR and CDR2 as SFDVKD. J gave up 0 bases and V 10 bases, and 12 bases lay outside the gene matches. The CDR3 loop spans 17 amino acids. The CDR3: CATSTGTGSLSNQPQHF. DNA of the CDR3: TGTGCCACAAGCACCGGGACAGGGAGCCTTAGCAATCAGCCCCAGCATTTT.

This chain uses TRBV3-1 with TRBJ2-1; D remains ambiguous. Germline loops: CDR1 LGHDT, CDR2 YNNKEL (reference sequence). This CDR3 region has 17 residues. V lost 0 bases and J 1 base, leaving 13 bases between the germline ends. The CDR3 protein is CASSQDLGTLSYNEQFF. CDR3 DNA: TGTGCCAGCAGCCAAGACTTGGGAACGTTATCCTACAATGAGCAGTTCTTC.

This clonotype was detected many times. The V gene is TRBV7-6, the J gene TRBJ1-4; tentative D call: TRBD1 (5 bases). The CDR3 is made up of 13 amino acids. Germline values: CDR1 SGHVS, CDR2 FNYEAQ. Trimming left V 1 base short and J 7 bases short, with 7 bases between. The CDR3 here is CASSLDRGEKLFF. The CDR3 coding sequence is TGTGCCAGCAGCTTAGATAGGGGTGAAAAACTGTTTTTT.

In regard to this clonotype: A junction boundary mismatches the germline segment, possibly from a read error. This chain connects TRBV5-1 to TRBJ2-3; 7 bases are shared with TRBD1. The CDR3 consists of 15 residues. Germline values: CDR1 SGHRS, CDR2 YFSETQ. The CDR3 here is CASSLSGQSTDTQFF. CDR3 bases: TGCGCCAGCAGCTTATCGGGACAGAGCACAGATACGCAGTTTTTT.

In DNA, the CDR3 is TGTGCCACCAGCAGAGACTGGGCTAGCCCTAATAGCGGCGAGCAGTACGTC. Its translation is CATSRDWASPNSGEQYV. V usage is TRBV15 and J usage is TRBJ2-7, with D perhaps matching TRBD2 (6 bases). There are 17 residues in the CDR3. V was trimmed by 0 bases and J by 6 bases, leaving 21 bases between them. The germline V gene has CDR1 LNHNV and CDR2 YYDKDF (reference sequence).

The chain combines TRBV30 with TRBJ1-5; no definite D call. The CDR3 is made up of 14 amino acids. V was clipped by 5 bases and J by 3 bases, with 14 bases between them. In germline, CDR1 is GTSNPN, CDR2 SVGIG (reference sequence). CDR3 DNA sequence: TGTGCCTGGGGGCCCGGGTCTAACAATCAGCCCCAGCATTTT. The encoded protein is CAWGPGSNNQPQHF. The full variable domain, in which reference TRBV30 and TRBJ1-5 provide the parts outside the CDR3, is SQTIHQWPATLVQPVGSPLSLECTVEGTSNPNLYWYRQAAGRGLQLLFYSVGIGQISSEVPQNLSASRPQDRQFILSSKKLLLSDSGFYLCAWGPGSNNQPQHFGDGTRLSIL.

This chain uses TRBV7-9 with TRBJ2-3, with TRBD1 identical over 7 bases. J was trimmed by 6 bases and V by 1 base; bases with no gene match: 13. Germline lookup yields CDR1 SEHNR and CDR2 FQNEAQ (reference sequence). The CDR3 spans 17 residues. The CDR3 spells CASSLETGTAIRDTQYF. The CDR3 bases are TGTGCCAGCAGCTTAGAAACCGGGACAGCGATCCGGGATACGCAGTATTTT.

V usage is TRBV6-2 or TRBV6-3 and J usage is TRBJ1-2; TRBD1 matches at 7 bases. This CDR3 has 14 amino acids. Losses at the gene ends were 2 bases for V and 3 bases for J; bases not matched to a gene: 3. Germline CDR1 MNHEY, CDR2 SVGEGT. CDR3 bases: TGTGCCAGCAGTTACACGGACAGGTACTATGGCTACACCTTC. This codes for CASSYTDRYYGYTF.

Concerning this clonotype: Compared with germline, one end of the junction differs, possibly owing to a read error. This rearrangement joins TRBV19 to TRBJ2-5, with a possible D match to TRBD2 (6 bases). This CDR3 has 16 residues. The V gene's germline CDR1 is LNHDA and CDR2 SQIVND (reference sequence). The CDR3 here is CASSIAGGISQVTQYF. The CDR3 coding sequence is TGTGCCAGTAGTATTGCTGGCGGGATTTCCCAAGTGACCCAGTACTTC. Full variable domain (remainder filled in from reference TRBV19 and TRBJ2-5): DGGITQSPKYLFRKEGQNVTLSCEQNLNHDAMYWYRQDPGQGLRLIYYSQIVNDFQKGDIAEGYSVSREKKESFPLTVTSAQKNPTAFYLCASSIAGGISQVTQYFGPGTRLLVL.

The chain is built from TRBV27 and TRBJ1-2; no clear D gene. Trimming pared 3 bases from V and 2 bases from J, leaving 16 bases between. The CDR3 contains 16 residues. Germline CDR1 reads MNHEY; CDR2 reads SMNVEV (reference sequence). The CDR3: CASSLAVGSANYGYTF. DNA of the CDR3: TGTGCCAGCAGTTTGGCGGTGGGGAGTGCGAACTATGGCTACACCTTC.